The 23 T cell receptor beta chains below all came from one sample that was sequenced in a study of shared clonotypes between healthy human individuals. TCRdb's table, derived via immunoSEQ multiplex PCR, lists solely in-frame clones and lacks some. The repertoire holds around 700,000 clones, with roughly 73% as singletons. The sample was memory CD4+ T cells sorted from blood. Documented subset: CD45RA-negative fraction. The source of these receptors is a woman aged 25 to 39 in good health.

The chain joins TRBV29-1 to TRBJ2-1, with a weak D call TRBD1 (6 bases). This CDR3 has 13 residues. Trimming cost V 8 bases and J 5 bases, with 16 bases left between them. CDR1 SQVTM and CDR2 ANQGSEA come from the germline V gene. CDR3 DNA: TGCAGCTCAGTCGACAGGACCAACAATGAGCAGTTCTTC. Residues: CSSVDRTNNEQFF.

This clone was seen many times. Other DNA sequences in this specimen translate into the identical CDR3. The chain uses TRBV29-1 and TRBJ2-1; either TRBD1 or TRBD2 may fit D (6 bases each). V shed 6 bases and J shed 4 bases, with 13 bases lying between them. Germline V CDR1 and CDR2: SQVTM, ANQGSEA. This CDR3 spans 13 amino acids. The CDR3 is CSVREGGYNEQFF. The CDR3 coding sequence is TGCAGCGTGCGTGAGGGGGGATACAATGAGCAGTTCTTC.

The V and J genes are TRBV18 and TRBJ1-1; 7 positions match TRBD1. The CDR3 sequence is 18 residues long. The V gene's germline CDR1 is KGHSH and CDR2 LQKENI. Trimming took 4 bases from V and 2 from J; bases not matched to a gene: 16. The CDR3 sequence: CASSLAGVATGLNTEAFF. As DNA, the CDR3 is TGTGCCAGCTCACTTGCAGGGGTCGCGACAGGGCTTAACACTGAAGCTTTCTTT.

The CDR3 sequence: CATSRDGGGTDTQYF. CDR3 nucleotide sequence: TGTGCCACCAGCAGAGATGGAGGGGGCACAGATACGCAGTATTTT. The V and J genes are TRBV15 and TRBJ2-3; the D gene is possibly TRBD2 (6 bases). Trimming removed 0 bases from V and 1 base from J, with 8 bases in between. Germline values: CDR1 LNHNV, CDR2 YYDKDF (reference sequence). This CDR3 is built from 15 residues. The entire variable domain, with the rest obtained from reference TRBV15 and TRBJ2-3, is as follows: DAMVIQNPRYQVTQFGKPVTLSCSQTLNHNVMYWYQQKSSQAPKLLFHYYDKDFNNEADTPDNFQSRRPNTSFCFLDIRSPGLGDTAMYLCATSRDGGGTDTQYFGPGTRLTVL.

V gene TRBV10-1 combines with J gene TRBJ2-1, with 11 bases that match TRBD2. CDR1 WNHNN and CDR2 SYGVQD come from the germline V gene (reference sequence). The ends lost 2 bases at V and 6 bases at J; junction bases unmatched: 3. The CDR3 sequence is 15 residues long. The CDR3 loop reads CASSEASGRINEQFF. CDR3 sequence (DNA): TGCGCCAGCAGTGAGGCTAGCGGGAGGATCAATGAGCAGTTCTTC.

As DNA, the CDR3 is TGTGCCAGCAGGTCCCGAGGTGCTAGCGGTACAGATACGCAGTATTTT. Amino acid sequence: CASRSRGASGTDTQYF. The chain recombines TRBV7-2 with TRBJ2-3; 7 bases are a match to TRBD2. The CDR3 contains 16 residues. The V and J ends lost 6 bases and 3 bases, in that order; junction bases with no gene match: 12. Germline V gene data show CDR1 as SGHTA and CDR2 as FQGNSA.

CDR3 amino acids: CASTRRAGGDSYEQYF. In DNA form, the CDR3 reads TGTGCCAGTACCCGAAGGGCGGGAGGGGACTCCTACGAGCAGTACTTC. The chain carries TRBV19 and TRBJ2-7; 9 nucleotides line up with TRBD2. Germline values: CDR1 LNHDA, CDR2 SQIVND (reference sequence). The CDR3 is 16 residues long. The ends lost 7 bases at V and 0 bases at J; junction bases unmatched: 10. Filled out from reference TRBV19 and TRBJ2-7, the complete variable domain reads DGGITQSPKYLFRKEGQNVTLSCEQNLNHDAMYWYRQDPGQGLRLIYYSQIVNDFQKGDIAEGYSVSREKKESFPLTVTSAQKNPTAFYLCASTRRAGGDSYEQYFGPGTRLTVT.

The V call is TRBV7-3, the J call TRBJ2-2, with 8 bases lining up with TRBD2. Germline loops: CDR1 SGHTA, CDR2 FQGTGA. The CDR3 covers 16 residues. Trimming at V came to 4 bases and at J to 7 bases, leaving 11 bases not matched to a gene. The CDR3 DNA is TGTGCCAGCAGCTCCTCAATATTGAGCGGGAGCGGGGAGCTGTTTTTT. This sequence encodes CASSSSILSGSGELFF.

This clone was counted between two and nine times. DNA of the CDR3: TGTGCCAGTAGAACGACCCCCTCTTACGATACTGAAGCTTTCTTT. Its protein product is CASRTTPSYDTEAFF. This chain uses TRBV19 with TRBJ1-1, with D uncertain. The CDR3 has 15 residues. From germline, CDR1 is LNHDA and CDR2 SQIVND (reference sequence). The V end was cut by 6 bases, the J end by 5 bases, with 19 bases between.

The V and J genes are TRBV4-1 and TRBJ2-3; 10 positions match TRBD1. This CDR3 spans 18 amino acids. With V trimmed by 4 bases and J by 0 bases, 10 bases remained unmatched. Germline-derived CDR1 and CDR2 are MGHRA and YSYEKL. The DNA of the CDR3 is TGCGCCAGCAGCCCCCAATTAGGGACAGGGGCCAGCACAGATACGCAGTATTTT. Its translation: CASSPQLGTGASTDTQYF.

The V gene is TRBV27, the J gene TRBJ1-2, with D maybe TRBD1 (5 bases). Germline loops: CDR1 MNHEY, CDR2 SMNVEV (reference sequence). This CDR3 is 14 amino acids long. With 8 bases removed from V and 4 bases from J, the gap between germline ends came to 17 bases. CDR3 DNA sequence: TGTGCCAGCCGCCAGGGCCTCGGGTTCTATGGCTACACCTTC. It codes for CASRQGLGFYGYTF.

This chain joins TRBV7-8 and TRBJ2-7; D is ambiguous. The CDR3 spans 12 residues. CDR1 is SGHVS, CDR2 FQNEAQ, per germline. Trimming took off 5 bases at V and 4 bases at J, with 9 bases between the two ends. The CDR3: CASSHPRYEQYF. The CDR3 DNA follows: TGTGCCAGCAGCCACCCCCGATACGAGCAGTACTTC.

This chain joins TRBV9 and TRBJ2-7; 14 bases are a match to TRBD2. V shed 4 bases, J shed 9 bases, and the junction held 6 bases outside the gene matches. The length of the CDR3 is 14 residues. The germline CDR1 and CDR2 sequences are SGDLS and YYNGEE. The CDR3 protein is CASSPGLAGERQYF. CDR3 in DNA: TGTGCCAGCAGCCCGGGACTAGCGGGAGAAAGGCAGTACTTC.

The rearrangement links TRBV5-1 to TRBJ2-7, with no clear D. V lost 2 bases and J 2 bases, leaving 14 bases between the germline ends. Germline V gives CDR1 SGHRS, CDR2 YFSETQ. This CDR3 contains 15 residues. The CDR3 DNA reads TGCGCCAGCAGCTTCAGCACATCTTTCCCCTACGAGCAGTACTTC. It codes for CASSFSTSFPYEQYF. Supplemented by reference TRBV5-1 and TRBJ2-7, the full variable domain reads KAGVTQTPRYLIKTRGQQVTLSCSPISGHRSVSWYQQTPGQGLQFLFEYFSETQRNKGNFPGRFSGRQFSNSRSEMNVSTLELGDSALYLCASSFSTSFPYEQYFGPGTRLTVT.

This clone was seen ten or more times. This chain uses TRBV28 with TRBJ1-5, with TRBD1 as a possible D gene (5 bases). V was shortened by 6 bases and J by 3 bases, with 18 bases between the two germline ends. The CDR3 runs 16 residues. Germline values: CDR1 MDHEN, CDR2 SYDVKM. CDR3 DNA: TGTGCCAGCAGCCCCACCCCGGGGCTCTCCAATCAGCCCCAGCATTTT. It is translated as CASSPTPGLSNQPQHF.

V is TRBV19 and J is TRBJ1-5, with TRBD1 as a possible D gene (5 bases). In germline, CDR1 is LNHDA, CDR2 SQIVND (reference sequence). There are 14 residues in the CDR3. V dropped 9 bases and J dropped 6 bases, with 18 bases sitting between them. The CDR3 coding sequence is TGTGCCAGCACGGACGGTGGGGGAGGTCAGCCCCAGCATTTT. It yields the protein CASTDGGGGQPQHF.

V and J are TRBV11-1 and TRBJ2-3, with D possibly being TRBD2 (5 bases). V was shortened by 7 bases and J by 5 bases, with 16 bases between the two germline ends. The CDR3 is 14 residues long. CDR1 and CDR2 (germline): SGHAT, FQDESV (reference sequence). The CDR3 reads CASKLGLAVDTQYF. The CDR3 DNA reads as TGTGCCAGCAAGCTCGGACTGGCGGTAGATACGCAGTATTTT.

Turning to this clone: This specimen includes other DNA sequences encoding the same CDR3. The CDR3 region is CASSLVGGTGELFF. The DNA for the CDR3 is TGTGCCAGCAGCTTGGTCGGCGGCACCGGGGAGCTGTTTTTT. The V call is TRBV5-8, the J call TRBJ2-2; D is unresolved. The V and J ends lost 0 bases and 4 bases respectively, with 7 bases between them. From germline, CDR1 is SGHTS and CDR2 YDEGEE. This CDR3 is 14 amino acids long.

This rearrangement joins TRBV6-1 to TRBJ2-3, with D possibly matching TRBD1 (5 bases). The CDR3 length is 16 residues. Germline V gene data show CDR1 as MNHNS and CDR2 as SASEGT. Deletions cut 1 base from V and 0 bases from J, with 11 bases between. The CDR3 region has the DNA TGTGCCAGCAGTGAAGGGGGCTATTCTAGCACAGATACGCAGTATTTT. The encoded protein is CASSEGGYSSTDTQYF.

The gene calls are TRBV27 and TRBJ1-1, with D possibly being TRBD1 (5 bases). This CDR3 is built from 12 residues. Trimming pared 3 bases from V and 11 bases from J, leaving 13 bases between. Germline-derived CDR1 and CDR2 are MNHEY and SMNVEV (reference sequence). CDR3 protein: CASSFRGRSAFF. In nucleotides, the CDR3 is TGTGCCAGCAGTTTCCGGGGGAGGAGTGCTTTCTTT.

This rearrangement joins TRBV5-1 to TRBJ2-2, with D possibly being TRBD1 or TRBD2 (6 bases each). V shed 7 bases and J shed 7 bases, with 17 bases lying between them. This CDR3 has 14 residues. Germline V gives CDR1 SGHRS, CDR2 YFSETQ. The CDR3 nucleotides read TGCGCCAGCCACCCGGGGGCGAGGGTCGGGGAGCTGTTTTTT. Its translation: CASHPGARVGELFF. Filled out from reference TRBV5-1 and TRBJ2-2, the complete variable domain reads KAGVTQTPRYLIKTRGQQVTLSCSPISGHRSVSWYQQTPGQGLQFLFEYFSETQRNKGNFPGRFSGRQFSNSRSEMNVSTLELGDSALYLCASHPGARVGELFFGEGSRLTVL.

This clone was seen more than once but under ten times. V gene TRBV28 combines with J gene TRBJ2-3; 7 bases map to TRBD2. This CDR3 is built from 13 residues. With V trimmed by 7 bases and J by 2 bases, 3 bases remained unmatched. In germline, CDR1 is MDHEN, CDR2 SYDVKM. As DNA, the CDR3 is TGTGCCAGCAAGCGGGATTCCACAGATACGCAGTATTTT. This translates into CASKRDSTDTQYF.

The chain uses TRBV29-1 and TRBJ2-1, with D perhaps being TRBD1 or TRBD2 (7 bases each). The length of the CDR3 is 15 residues. Germline CDR1 SQVTM, CDR2 ANQGSEA. The V end lost 5 bases, the J end lost 0 bases, and 14 bases lay between the germline ends. CDR3 DNA: TGCAGCGTTCATAAGCGGGACAGCTCCTACAATGAGCAGTTCTTC. Protein sequence: CSVHKRDSSYNEQFF.